The 17 T cell receptor beta chains given below trace back to one sample, sequenced in a study of Ad26.COV2.S vaccination and SARS-CoV-2 variants. TCRdb keeps only in-frame clones here, not all; method: immunoSEQ multiplex PCR. The table shows approximately 480,000 clones, with roughly 85% occurring only once. Treatment here: about 20 received Ad26.COV2.S at low or high dose, single or two shots; roughly 5 received placebo; per-sample allocation not given. After the first vaccine or placebo injection, samples were drawn on day 63. The sequencing used peripheral blood, collected in a trial of Ad26.COV2.S vaccine versus placebo. These receptors all stem from a person aged 18-60 years who received the Ad26.COV2.S COVID-19 vaccine or a placebo.

This clone was seen a few times. The J gene is TRBJ1-1, the V gene TRBV29-1; D call uncertain. This CDR3 region has 11 residues. V lost 6 bases to trimming and J lost 5 bases, with 10 bases between them. In germline, CDR1 is SQVTM, CDR2 ANQGSEA. Here the CDR3 DNA reads TGCAGCGTCGCCTGGCGAACTGAAGCTTTCTTT. Its protein product is CSVAWRTEAFF.

This clone showed up just once. The chain is built from TRBV3-1 (or the pseudogene TRBV3-2) and TRBJ1-1, with a possible D match to TRBD1 (5 bases). CDR1 is LGHDT, CDR2 YNNKEL, per germline (reference sequence). V lost 3 bases, J lost 4 bases, and 9 bases lay in between. This CDR3 is 13 amino acids long. In DNA form, the CDR3 reads TGTGCCAGCAGCCACGGAGGGGCCACTGAAGCTTTCTTT. Residues: CASSHGGATEAFF.

This sequence joins TRBV28 and TRBJ2-4; D perhaps matches TRBD1 (6 bases). V shed 5 bases and J shed 6 bases, with 11 bases lying between them. Germline V gene sequence: CDR1 MDHEN, CDR2 SYDVKM. This CDR3 is built from 13 residues. The DNA for the CDR3 is TGTGCCAGCAGTCCAGCGACAGGAAACATTCAGTACTTC. Protein product: CASSPATGNIQYF.

The chain employs TRBV30 and TRBJ1-1; D gene uncertain. V was clipped by 2 bases and J by 5 bases, with 9 bases between them. CDR1 is GTSNPN, CDR2 SVGIG, per germline (reference sequence). The CDR3 sequence is 12 residues long. CDR3 residues: CAWSNGPTEAFF. The CDR3, as DNA: TGTGCCTGGAGTAACGGGCCAACTGAAGCTTTCTTT.

This clone is a singleton in its sample. The V call is TRBV19, the J call TRBJ1-2; tentative D call: TRBD1 (6 bases). The CDR3 runs 13 residues. Germline V CDR1 and CDR2: LNHDA, SQIVND (reference sequence). V was trimmed by 3 bases and J by 7 bases, leaving 12 bases between them. CDR3 coding DNA: TGTGCCAGTAGTATTCTACAGGGAGGTGGCTACACCTTC. Residues: CASSILQGGGYTF.

This chain connects TRBV19 to TRBJ1-2, with 7 bases matching TRBD1. Germline V CDR1 and CDR2: LNHDA, SQIVND (reference sequence). The CDR3 length is 14 residues. Unmatched junction bases numbered 9, after V lost 7 bases and J lost 4 bases. The CDR3 reads CASNQGGLPYGYTF. Written as DNA, the CDR3 is TGTGCCAGTAATCAGGGGGGCCTGCCCTATGGCTACACCTTC. The whole variable domain, filled in from reference TRBV19 and TRBJ1-2, reads DGGITQSPKYLFRKEGQNVTLSCEQNLNHDAMYWYRQDPGQGLRLIYYSQIVNDFQKGDIAEGYSVSREKKESFPLTVTSAQKNPTAFYLCASNQGGLPYGYTFGSGTRLTVV.

The chain uses TRBV9 and TRBJ1-4; D gene unclear. The CDR3 is 16 amino acids. Trimming removed 0 bases at V and 4 bases at J, with 13 bases between. Germline V gene data show CDR1 as SGDLS and CDR2 as YYNGEE. This CDR3 is CASSVVRREVNEKLFF. CDR3 sequence (DNA): TGTGCCAGCAGCGTAGTGAGGAGGGAGGTTAATGAAAAACTGTTTTTT.

The chain uses TRBV18 and TRBJ2-6, with TRBD1 as a possible D gene (6 bases). The length of the CDR3 is 20 residues. V was shortened by 2 bases and J by 0 bases, with 20 bases between the two germline ends. Germline V lookup: CDR1 KGHSH, CDR2 LQKENI. CDR3 region: CASSPLGAGAYSSGANVLTF. For the CDR3, the DNA is TGTGCCAGCTCACCATTGGGGGCAGGGGCCTATTCCTCTGGGGCCAACGTCCTGACTTTC.

This chain joins TRBV24-1 and TRBJ2-6; D remains ambiguous. CDR3 length: 16 amino acids. The germline V gene has CDR1 KGHDR and CDR2 SFDVKD. Trimming stripped 4 bases from V and 0 bases from J, with 9 bases between. CDR3 amino acids: CATSDPGSSGANVLTF. CDR3 sequence (DNA): TGTGCCACCAGTGACCCGGGCTCCTCTGGGGCCAACGTCCTGACTTTC.

The rearrangement links TRBV7-2 to TRBJ2-7; 10 bases are shared with TRBD2. Germline-derived CDR1 and CDR2 are SGHTA and FQGNSA. The V gene end was trimmed by 6 bases and the J gene end by 4 bases; junction bases not matched to a gene: 9. CDR3 size: 15 residues. The CDR3 DNA reads as TGTGCCAGCAGATCTACCGGGACTAGCGATTACGAGCAGTACTTC. This translates into CASRSTGTSDYEQYF.

The chain has TRBV28 and TRBJ1-2; D remains ambiguous. The germline V and J ends were trimmed by 6 bases and 4 bases, with 9 bases remaining between them. The CDR3 sequence is 12 residues long. From germline, CDR1 is MDHEN and CDR2 SYDVKM. The CDR3: CASRVDTYGYTF. CDR3 nucleotides: TGTGCCAGCAGAGTCGACACCTATGGCTACACCTTC.

V is TRBV5-1 and J is TRBJ2-5, with a weak D call TRBD2 (7 bases). CDR1 SGHRS and CDR2 YFSETQ come from the germline V gene. V lost 4 bases and J 5 bases, leaving 15 bases between the germline ends. The CDR3 is 14 amino acids. In DNA form, the CDR3 reads TGCGCCAGCAGCACGCTGAAGGGGGGGGAGACCCAGTACTTC. The encoded protein is CASSTLKGGETQYF.

The chain couples TRBV3-1 (or the pseudogene TRBV3-2) to TRBJ1-2; the D gene is possibly TRBD1 (5 bases). CDR3 length: 14 amino acids. V lost 4 bases and J 2 bases, leaving 11 bases between the germline ends. Germline CDR1 LGHDT, CDR2 YNNKEL (reference sequence). DNA for the CDR3: TGTGCCAGCAGCCCCTTGACAGACAACTATGGCTACACCTTC. It codes for CASSPLTDNYGYTF.

The gene calls are TRBV7-9 and TRBJ2-1; 9 nucleotides align to TRBD2. The CDR3 sequence is 17 residues long. V dropped 5 bases and J dropped 7; count of bases not matched to a gene: 15. Germline-derived CDR1 and CDR2 are SEHNR and FQNEAQ (reference sequence). The CDR3 DNA is TGTGCCAGCAGCCCCACCATGGGCGGGAGGGAGCGGAATGAGCAGTTCTTC. This translates into CASSPTMGGRERNEQFF.

The chain is built from TRBV7-2 and TRBJ2-7, with D possibly being TRBD2 (5 bases). This CDR3 spans 14 amino acids. V lost 5 bases and J 3 bases, leaving 14 bases between the germline ends. CDR1 and CDR2 from the germline V gene are SGHTA and FQGNSA. This CDR3 reads CASSQSGLYYEQYF. For the CDR3, the DNA is TGTGCCAGCAGCCAATCAGGACTGTACTACGAGCAGTACTTC.

The chain recombines TRBV7-2 with TRBJ2-1; 9 nucleotides line up with TRBD1. J lost 14 bases, V lost 4 bases, and 6 bases had no gene match. The germline CDR1 and CDR2 sequences are SGHTA and FQGNSA. CDR3 length: 12 residues. The CDR3 DNA reads as TGTGCCAGCAGCTCCTGGACAGGGGAGAAGTTCTTC. Translation gives CASSSWTGEKFF.

The J gene is TRBJ2-3, the V gene TRBV4-1; TRBD1 matches 7 bases. The CDR3 loop spans 18 amino acids. Germline CDR1 reads MGHRA; CDR2 reads YSYEKL. The ends lost 0 bases at V and 0 bases at J; junction bases unmatched: 9. In nucleotides, the CDR3 is TGCGCCAGCAGCCAAGATGCCCTGAGGGGGCTAAGCACAGATACGCAGTATTTT. This translates into CASSQDALRGLSTDTQYF.